This TCR beta chain derives from a study of blood T cell repertoires in COVID-19. Overall study context: Sources were T cells, B-cell-depleted T cells, or PBMCs; the material itself was cDNA or gDNA.

In the authors' workflow: Amplification of reference gene primers was used by the study to estimate nucleated cell counts. Sequencing used immunoSEQ multiplex PCR; TCRdb keeps in-frame clones, though not all of them. D and trimming were read from the DNA, whereas the V and J calls and clone size are those reported in that table. The sample consists of over 45,000 clones, approximately 88% of them appearing once. The V gene's germline CDR1 is LNHDA and CDR2 SQIVND (reference sequence). The CDR3 totals 16 residues. Trimming cost V 7 bases and J 3 bases; bases outside gene matches: 9. Seattle patients were enrolled during active infection and followed longitudinally.

The sequence was collected from a man aged 35 to 55 with COVID-19, enrolled during active disease. The chain couples TRBV19 to TRBJ1-5, with 10 positions matching TRBD1. Specimen: peripheral blood. The CDR3 DNA follows: TGTGCCAGTAAGGCAGGGGACAGGGGAAACAATCAGCCCCAGCATTTT. Translating it yields CASKAGDRGNNQPQHF.